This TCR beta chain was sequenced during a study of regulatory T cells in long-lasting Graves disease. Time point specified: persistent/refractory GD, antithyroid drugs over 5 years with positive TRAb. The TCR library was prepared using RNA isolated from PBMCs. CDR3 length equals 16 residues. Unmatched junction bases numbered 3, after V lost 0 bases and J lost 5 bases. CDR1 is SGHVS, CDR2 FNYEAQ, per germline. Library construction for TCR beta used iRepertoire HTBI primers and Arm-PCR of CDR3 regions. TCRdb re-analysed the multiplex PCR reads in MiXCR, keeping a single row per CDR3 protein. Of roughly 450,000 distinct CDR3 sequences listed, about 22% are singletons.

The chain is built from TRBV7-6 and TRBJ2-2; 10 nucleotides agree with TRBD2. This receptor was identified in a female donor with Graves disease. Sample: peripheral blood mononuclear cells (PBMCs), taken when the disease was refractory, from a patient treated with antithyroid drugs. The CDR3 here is CASSLALAGETGELFF. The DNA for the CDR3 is TGTGCCAGCAGCTTAGCCCTAGCGGGGGAAACCGGGGAGCTGTTTTTT. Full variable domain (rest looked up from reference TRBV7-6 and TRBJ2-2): GAGVSQSPRYKVTKRGQDVALRCDPISGHVSLYWYRQALGQGPEFLTYFNYEAQQDKSGLPNDRFSAERPEGSISTLTIQRTEQRDSAMYRCASSLALAGETGELFFGEGSRLTVL.